Presented here are 22 T cell receptor beta chains from one specimen sequenced in a study of T cells in Graves' hyperthyroidism and ophthalmopathy. Amplification targeted TCR beta CDR3 regions from RNA transcripts. Initially, a first-round RT-PCR of the TCR CDR3 employed the HTBI primer set. TCRdb fed the multiplex PCR reads into MiXCR, producing one record per CDR3 protein. The top ten clones hold around four fifths of a sample with some 350,000 distinct CDR3 sequences, approximately 25% of them seen once. The sample consisted of blood. These receptors were taken from a man over 45 with Graves' hyperthyroidism.

The chain couples TRBV10-1 to TRBJ2-3, with TRBD2 matching 7 bases. The V gene end was trimmed by 2 bases and the J gene end by 2 bases; junction bases not matched to a gene: 7. The CDR3 consists of 16 residues. CDR1 WNHNN and CDR2 SYGVQD come from the germline V gene (reference sequence). The CDR3 region has the DNA TGCGCCAGCAGTGAGCTGGCTAGCGGAACCACAGATACGCAGTATTTT. The encoded protein is CASSELASGTTDTQYF.

The J gene is TRBJ2-7, the V gene TRBV28; TRBD2 matches at 9 bases. Trimming took 5 bases from V and 9 from J; bases not matched to a gene: 14. This CDR3 spans 15 amino acids. CDR1 and CDR2 from the germline V gene are MDHEN and SYDVKM. CDR3 DNA sequence: TGTGCCAGCAGTATTACTACTAGCGGGTCGTATGGGCAGTACTTC. It codes for CASSITTSGSYGQYF.

The rearrangement uses TRBV2 and TRBJ2-5; 16 nucleotides agree with TRBD2. The CDR3 is 17 amino acids. CDR1 and CDR2 (germline): SNHLY, FYNNEI. V lost 4 bases to trimming and J lost 5 bases; unmatched junction nucleotides: 7. The CDR3 loop is CASSGGLAGGPGETQYF. The DNA of the CDR3 is TGTGCCAGCAGTGGGGGACTAGCGGGAGGGCCGGGGGAGACCCAGTACTTC.

This clonotype has only a few counts. The chain couples TRBV7-9 to TRBJ2-1; 11 bases are a match to TRBD2. J gave up 3 bases and V 3 bases, and 13 bases lay outside the gene matches. The germline V gene has CDR1 SEHNR and CDR2 FQNEAQ (reference sequence). The CDR3 totals 19 residues. In DNA, the CDR3 is TGTGCCAGCAGCTTTTTTGGACTAGCGGGCCGCGAGGTCTACAATGAGCAGTTCTTC. This codes for CASSFFGLAGREVYNEQFF. Filled out from reference TRBV7-9 and TRBJ2-1, the complete variable domain reads DTGVSQNPRHKITKRGQNVTFRCDPISEHNRLYWYRQTLGQGPEFLTYFQNEAQLEKSRLLSDRFSAERPKGSFSTLEIQRTEQGDSAMYLCASSFFGLAGREVYNEQFFGPGTRLTVL.

The V gene is TRBV12-5, the J gene TRBJ2-1, with D maybe TRBD2 (6 bases). Germline V gene sequence: CDR1 LGHNT, CDR2 FRNRAP. The CDR3 is made up of 14 amino acids. Trimming shortened V by 4 bases and J by 3 bases, and 10 bases separated the two germline ends. The CDR3 bases are TGTGCTAGTGGTTACGGCGGGAACTACAATGAGCAGTTCTTC. Its protein product is CASGYGGNYNEQFF.

This clonotype appeared a few times. The chain combines TRBV27 with TRBJ2-3, with 7 bases identical to TRBD2. Germline CDR1 MNHEY, CDR2 SMNVEV (reference sequence). Trimming took 4 bases from V and 8 from J; bases not matched to a gene: 3. This CDR3 is built from 12 residues. The chain's CDR3 is CASSYASGTQYF. CDR3 in DNA: TGTGCCAGCAGTTATGCTAGCGGTACGCAGTATTTT.

In this sample, this clonotype turned up a few times. V is TRBV25-1 and J is TRBJ2-3; 7 bases line up with TRBD1. CDR3 length equals 15 residues. V was clipped by 3 bases and J by 1 base; unmatched bases: 4. Germline V gene lookup returns CDR1 MGHDK and CDR2 SYGVNS. CDR3 protein: CASSDPGGRTDTQYF. Here the CDR3 DNA reads TGTGCCAGCAGTGATCCAGGGGGTCGCACAGATACGCAGTATTTT.

This chain uses TRBV7-2 with TRBJ2-4; no clear D gene. V was cut by 3 bases and J by 3 bases, with 3 bases left in between. The CDR3 consists of 12 residues. Germline CDR1 is SGHTA and CDR2 is FQGNSA. The CDR3 nucleotides are TGTGCCAGCAGCTTTAGCAAAAACATTCAGTACTTC. Its translation: CASSFSKNIQYF.

The chain carries TRBV12-3 or TRBV12-4 and TRBJ1-2; D gene unclear. The V end was cut by 5 bases, the J end by 8 bases, with 18 bases between. The CDR3 contains 14 residues. In DNA, the CDR3 is TGTGCCAGCAGTGAAGACGGCAGGACGGGGGGCTACACCTTC. This encodes CASSEDGRTGGYTF.

This clonotype has just a few counts. The V and J genes are TRBV18 and TRBJ2-5; 8 positions agree with TRBD1. This CDR3 is 13 amino acids long. Germline V gene data show CDR1 as KGHSH and CDR2 as LQKENI. V lost 0 bases, J lost 12 bases, and 6 bases stayed unmatched. CDR3 bases: TGTGCCAGCTCACCACCTGACAGGGGCTGGAAGTACTTC. This encodes CASSPPDRGWKYF.

The chain links TRBV5-1 to TRBJ1-3; 7 positions match TRBD1. Germline CDR1 SGHRS, CDR2 YFSETQ. The length of the CDR3 is 13 residues. J was trimmed by 0 bases and V by 8 bases; bases with no gene match: 2. Here the CDR3 DNA reads TGCGCCAGTACAGGGGACTCTGGAAACACCATATATTTT. As protein: CASTGDSGNTIYF.

This clonotype was picked up one time. V gene TRBV27 combines with J gene TRBJ2-3, with TRBD2 identical over 11 bases. From germline, CDR1 is MNHEY and CDR2 SMNVEV (reference sequence). The CDR3 loop spans 19 amino acids. V dropped 4 bases and J dropped 3; count of bases not matched to a gene: 15. The CDR3 loop reads CASSSRLAGLQGGTDTQYF. The CDR3 DNA reads as TGTGCCAGCAGTTCCAGACTAGCGGGGCTACAGGGGGGAACAGATACGCAGTATTTT.

V and J are TRBV6-1 and TRBJ2-4, with TRBD2 matching over 7 bases. V shed 1 base, J shed 2 bases, and the junction held 5 bases outside the gene matches. This CDR3 has 16 amino acids. The V gene's germline CDR1 is MNHNS and CDR2 SASEGT. The CDR3 DNA follows: TGTGCCAGCAGTGAAGTGGTGGGAGGGCCCAAAAACATTCAGTACTTC. Its protein product is CASSEVVGGPKNIQYF.

As concerns this clonotype: This sequence may be a read error, since a much larger clone differs from it by one base. This sequence joins TRBV3-1 and TRBJ1-2; TRBD1 agrees at 10 bases. The V gene's germline CDR1 is LGHDT and CDR2 YNNKEL (reference sequence). The CDR3 length is 12 residues. In nucleotides, the CDR3 is TGTGCCAGCGGCCAGACAGGGGGCGGCTACACCTTC. Its protein is CASGQTGGGYTF.

This sequence joins TRBV29-1 and TRBJ1-1; 9 bases are shared with TRBD1. The V gene end was trimmed by 7 bases and the J gene end by 3 bases; junction bases not matched to a gene: 6. Germline V lookup: CDR1 SQVTM, CDR2 ANQGSEA. The CDR3 consists of 13 residues. The CDR3 DNA sequence: TGCAGCGGTCGACAGGGGGAGGACACTGAAGCTTTCTTT. Its translation: CSGRQGEDTEAFF.

The V call is TRBV29-1, the J call TRBJ2-7, with TRBD1 matching over 9 bases. From germline, CDR1 is SQVTM and CDR2 ANQGSEA. The J segment lost 3 bases and the V segment lost 5 bases, leaving 8 bases of the junction unmatched. There are 14 residues in the CDR3. CDR3 protein: CSVYSGTGFYEQYF. DNA for the CDR3: TGCAGCGTTTATTCCGGGACAGGGTTCTACGAGCAGTACTTC.

The rearrangement joins TRBV6-5 to TRBJ1-2; D is unclear. Trimming took off 4 bases at V and 1 base at J, with 13 bases between the two ends. CDR1 is MNHEY, CDR2 SVGAGI, per germline. The CDR3 covers 15 residues. The CDR3 spells CASSSPATNNYGYTF. CDR3 sequence (DNA): TGTGCCAGCAGTTCCCCGGCCACAAATAACTATGGCTACACCTTC.

In DNA form, the CDR3 reads TGTGCCAGCAGCCAAGACTCGACAGGGCGAGATACTGAAGCTTTCTTT. Translating gives CASSQDSTGRDTEAFF. The V gene is TRBV14, the J gene TRBJ1-1; TRBD1 matches at 7 bases. The CDR3 contains 16 residues. The V segment lost 0 bases and the J segment 5 bases; nucleotides outside the gene matches: 9. CDR1 and CDR2 from the germline V gene are SGHDN and FVKESK.

With regard to this clonotype: Since the CDR3 does not end with the conserved phenylalanine or tryptophan, this likely comes from a read error. V usage is TRBV15 and J usage is TRBJ2-2; the match to TRBD1 covers 7 bases. Germline lookup yields CDR1 LNHNV and CDR2 YYDKDF (reference sequence). With V trimmed by 7 bases and J by 5 bases, 10 bases remained unmatched. This CDR3 comprises 15 residues. The CDR3 sequence: CATNLDRVGTGELFL. CDR3 bases: TGTGCCACCAACCTCGACAGGGTTGGGACCGGGGAGCTGTTTCTT.

The genes are TRBV6-1 and TRBJ1-1; TRBD1 agrees at 7 bases. The trim removed 6 bases at V and 11 bases at J, leaving 12 bases unmatched. The CDR3 has 13 amino acids. The germline V gene has CDR1 MNHNS and CDR2 SASEGT. CDR3 in amino acids: CASSAPTGSFAFF. The CDR3 nucleotides are TGTGCCAGCAGCGCACCGACAGGGTCCTTTGCTTTCTTT.

The V call is TRBV12-3 or TRBV12-4, the J call TRBJ1-5, with TRBD1 matching over 7 bases. J was trimmed by 4 bases and V by 5 bases; bases with no gene match: 5. This CDR3 is built from 14 residues. CDR3 in DNA: TGTGCCAGCAGTCCGACAGGGCGAAATCAGCCCCAGCATTTT. This encodes CASSPTGRNQPQHF.

Note on this clonotype: At one end, the junction sequence differs from germline, possibly due to a read error. The V and J genes are TRBV7-7 and TRBJ2-1, with a tentative D call TRBD2 (5 bases). The CDR3 loop spans 13 amino acids. Germline-derived CDR1 and CDR2 are SSHAT and FNYEAQ (reference sequence). CDR3 in DNA: TGTGCTAGCAGCCCCCGGCCTGGGAGTGAGCAGTTCTTC. This encodes CASSPRPGSEQFF.